The 22 T cell receptor beta chains below come from one sample, sequenced in a study of beta chain features in type 1 diabetes. cDNA synthesis used the whole RNA isolate, giving expressed TCRB sequences. Repertoires were generated with immunoSEQ multiplex PCR, while TCRdb's copy carries only in-frame clones and drops some. This sample carries around 300,000 clones, roughly 15% of them seen once, and the ten largest clones take 6.7%. Sequencing was carried out using central memory CD4+ T cells from blood. These receptors all come from a man aged 30 to 39 in good health.

The chain is built from TRBV7-2 and TRBJ1-3, with TRBD1 matching 10 bases. The CDR3 extends over 17 amino acids. CDR1 SGHTA and CDR2 FQGNSA come from the germline V gene. Trimming at V came to 5 bases and at J to 0 bases, leaving 7 bases not matched to a gene. The CDR3, as DNA: TGTGCCAGCAGCATGAGGACAGGGGGATTCTCTGGAAACACCATATATTTT. Translating gives CASSMRTGGFSGNTIYF.

This clone was observed a handful of times. Here the CDR3 reads CASNQRWGNNTDTQYF. The CDR3 coding sequence is TGCGCCAGCAACCAGCGGTGGGGGAATAACACAGATACGCAGTATTTT. This chain uses TRBV5-1 with TRBJ2-3; D may be TRBD1 or TRBD2 (5 bases each). The CDR3 has 16 amino acids. Trimming took off 6 bases at V and 2 bases at J, with 19 bases between the two ends. CDR1 is SGHRS, CDR2 YFSETQ, per germline.

The table lists this clone with a few counts. This sequence may be a read error, since a much larger clone differs from it by one base. The chain is built from TRBV7-2 and TRBJ1-5, with 11 bases fitting TRBD1. The CDR3 runs to 15 residues. V shed 5 bases and J 2 bases; nucleotides not matched to a gene: 2. Per germline, CDR1 SGHTA and CDR2 FQGNSA. The CDR3 DNA reads as TGTGCCAGCAGCCCGGGACAGGGGGGCAATCAGCCCCAGCATTTT. Protein: CASSPGQGGNQPQHF.

This clone was detected a few times. The V call is TRBV11-2, the J call TRBJ1-6; 7 positions match TRBD1. V shed 0 bases, J shed 7 bases, and the junction held 3 bases outside the gene matches. Germline V lookup: CDR1 SGHAT, CDR2 FQNNGV. The CDR3 is 15 residues long. For the CDR3, the DNA is TGTGCCAGCAGCTTAGATACAGGGGCCAATTCACCCCTCCACTTT. Protein: CASSLDTGANSPLHF. The variable domain in full, completed from reference TRBV11-2 and TRBJ1-6, reads EAGVAQSPRYKIIEKRQSVAFWCNPISGHATLYWYQQILGQGPKLLIQFQNNGVVDDSQLPKDRFSAERLKGVDSTLKIQPAKLEDSAVYLCASSLDTGANSPLHFGNGTRLTVT.

This clone was counted many times. The gene calls are TRBV7-9 and TRBJ1-1; possible D gene TRBD1, 6 bases. This CDR3 region has 15 residues. The V gene's germline CDR1 is SEHNR and CDR2 FQNEAQ (reference sequence). The V end was cut by 4 bases, the J end by 3 bases, with 15 bases between. The CDR3 DNA follows: TGTGCCAGCAGCTCCCTCGGGGGGCCCGACACTGAAGCTTTCTTT. Residues: CASSSLGGPDTEAFF.

Comments on this clone: The junction shows a germline mismatch at one end, possibly a read error. This chain links TRBV7-9 with TRBJ2-5, with D tentatively TRBD1 or TRBD2 (5 bases each). Germline-derived CDR1 and CDR2 are SEHNR and FQNEAQ (reference sequence). The CDR3 extends over 12 amino acids. CDR3 residues: CASSLGSGGANF. The CDR3 DNA reads as TGTGCCAGCAGCTTAGGCAGTGGGGGAGCAAACTTC.

The CDR3 reads CASQPGTGNTEAFF. Written as DNA, the CDR3 is TGTGCCAGCCAACCCGGGACAGGGAACACTGAAGCTTTCTTT. The V call is TRBV18, the J call TRBJ1-1, with 8 bases aligning to TRBD1. This CDR3 region has 14 residues. The ends lost 8 bases at V and 1 base at J; junction bases unmatched: 6. CDR1 is KGHSH and CDR2 is LQKENI in the germline V gene.

The chain uses TRBV29-1 and TRBJ2-3; possibly TRBD1 for D (6 bases). Trimming cost V 6 bases and J 3 bases, with 16 bases left between them. This CDR3 has 14 amino acids. Germline CDR1 and CDR2: SQVTM and ANQGSEA. The CDR3: CSVGDRSGTDTQYF. The CDR3 DNA reads TGCAGCGTCGGTGACAGGTCGGGGACAGATACGCAGTATTTT.

A word on this clone: The junction departs from germline at one end; a sequencing error may be responsible. The V call is TRBV7-8, the J call TRBJ1-2; TRBD1 agrees at 9 bases. This CDR3 is 14 amino acids long. The germline CDR1 and CDR2 sequences are SGHVS and FQNEAQ. This CDR3 reads CANSLAGQGTGYTF. CDR3 nucleotide sequence: TGTGCCAACAGCTTAGCGGGACAGGGTACCGGCTACACCTTC. The full variable domain, with the rest looked up from reference TRBV7-8 and TRBJ1-2, is GAGVSQSPRYKVAKRGQDVALRCDPISGHVSLFWYQQALGQGPEFLTYFQNEAQLDKSGLPSDRFFAERPEGSVSTLKIQRTQQEDSAVYLCANSLAGQGTGYTFGSGTRLTVV.

This clone was seen more than once but under ten times. The gene calls are TRBV5-5 and TRBJ1-5; D is undetermined. This CDR3 contains 12 residues. Germline lookup yields CDR1 SGHKS and CDR2 YYEKEE (reference sequence). The V end was cut by 4 bases, the J end by 6 bases, with 8 bases between. CDR3 coding DNA: TGTGCCAGCAGCCGCCCAGGTCAGCCCCAGCATTTT. Its translation is CASSRPGQPQHF.

Here the CDR3 DNA reads TGTGCCAGCAGCCGTCAGGGGGCAGCTTTAGCCGGGGAGCTGTTTTTT. Its translation is CASSRQGAALAGELFF. The chain carries TRBV2 and TRBJ2-2; 8 bases are a match to TRBD1. Per germline, CDR1 SNHLY and CDR2 FYNNEI. This CDR3 has 16 residues. The V segment lost 6 bases and the J segment 6 bases; nucleotides outside the gene matches: 12.

The chain joins TRBV19 to TRBJ2-3; possible D gene TRBD2, 5 bases. Germline V gene data show CDR1 as LNHDA and CDR2 as SQIVND (reference sequence). CDR3 size: 15 residues. With 3 bases removed from V and 0 bases from J, the gap between germline ends came to 10 bases. CDR3: CASSMGSASTDTQYF. CDR3 bases: TGTGCCAGTAGTATGGGTAGCGCCAGCACAGATACGCAGTATTTT.

This clone was recorded a few times. The chain couples TRBV29-1 to TRBJ1-1; D is ambiguous. Trimming cost V 6 bases and J 2 bases, with 16 bases left between them. Germline CDR1 reads SQVTM; CDR2 reads ANQGSEA. The CDR3 runs to 14 residues. The CDR3 loop is CSVGAVAGNTEAFF. CDR3 coding DNA: TGCAGCGTGGGCGCGGTTGCGGGAAACACTGAAGCTTTCTTT.

This clone was found a few times. The rearrangement joins TRBV5-4 to TRBJ2-5; weak D call: TRBD2 (5 bases). Trimming left V 5 bases short and J 3 bases short, with 11 bases between. The length of the CDR3 is 13 residues. Germline V gene lookup returns CDR1 SGHNT and CDR2 YYREEE (reference sequence). This CDR3 is CASRDSRKETQYF. As DNA, the CDR3 is TGTGCCAGCAGGGACTCTAGGAAAGAGACCCAGTACTTC. The variable domain in full, with the rest retrieved from reference TRBV5-4 and TRBJ2-5, is ETGVTQSPTHLIKTRGQQVTLRCSSQSGHNTVSWYQQALGQGPQFIFQYYREEENGRGNFPPRFSGLQFPNYSSELNVNALELDDSALYLCASRDSRKETQYFGPGTRLLVL.

This clone turned up a few times. The chain recombines TRBV7-2 with TRBJ2-1; D is unclear. The CDR3 runs 16 residues. Germline CDR1 SGHTA, CDR2 FQGNSA. Trimming stripped 2 bases from V and 0 bases from J, with 11 bases between. The CDR3: CASSLRRENSYNEQFF. Written as DNA, the CDR3 is TGTGCCAGCAGCTTAAGACGAGAAAACTCCTACAATGAGCAGTTCTTC.

The sample holds a few counts of this clone. The chain uses TRBV6-5 and TRBJ2-2; D gene uncertain. The V end was cut by 4 bases, the J end by 5 bases, with 2 bases between. Germline V gene sequence: CDR1 MNHEY, CDR2 SVGAGI. This CDR3 spans 11 amino acids. The CDR3 loop is CASSWTGELFF. The CDR3 DNA is TGTGCCAGCAGTTGGACCGGGGAGCTGTTTTTT.

The rearrangement links TRBV6-1 to TRBJ1-6, with D unresolved. With 4 bases removed from V and 0 bases from J, the gap between germline ends came to 7 bases. The CDR3 extends over 15 amino acids. Per the germline V gene, CDR1 is MNHNS and CDR2 is SASEGT. The CDR3: CASSAESSYNSPLHF. The CDR3 DNA is TGTGCCAGCAGTGCGGAGAGCTCCTATAATTCACCCCTCCACTTT.

This clone was counted between two and nine times. The chain recombines TRBV18 with TRBJ1-3; perhaps TRBD1 as D (5 bases). Germline assignment: CDR1 KGHSH and CDR2 LQKENI. The CDR3 covers 16 residues. Trimming left V 1 base short and J 3 bases short, with 13 bases between. The CDR3 sequence: CASSPRQGVYGNTIYF. The CDR3 DNA reads as TGTGCCAGCTCACCACGGCAGGGAGTATATGGAAACACCATATATTTT.

This clone was counted only a few times. The CDR3 DNA is TGTGCCAGCACCAAGGGAGGGGTTGAGACCCAGTACTTC. This sequence encodes CASTKGGVETQYF. The genes are TRBV6-1 and TRBJ2-5, with TRBD2 identical over 7 bases. The CDR3 is made up of 13 amino acids. From germline, CDR1 is MNHNS and CDR2 SASEGT. V lost 7 bases to trimming and J lost 5 bases; unmatched junction nucleotides: 7.

This clone has a handful of counts. V usage is TRBV7-9 and J usage is TRBJ2-1, with a weak D call TRBD2 (6 bases). The V end lost 5 bases, the J end lost 0 bases, and 20 bases lay between the germline ends. This CDR3 comprises 18 residues. The germline V gene encodes CDR1 SEHNR and CDR2 FQNEAQ (reference sequence). CDR3 nucleotide sequence: TGTGCCAGCAGCGGAAGCGGGTCCCCCGGAAGCTCCTACAATGAGCAGTTCTTC. Translated: CASSGSGSPGSSYNEQFF.

CDR3 bases: TGTGCCAGCAGTGCGACTAAAACCGGGGAGCTGTTTTTT. Its translation: CASSATKTGELFF. The rearrangement links TRBV6-6 to TRBJ2-2; D is perhaps TRBD2 (5 bases). The CDR3 runs to 13 residues. Germline-derived CDR1 and CDR2 are MNHNY and SVGAGI (reference sequence). V was shortened by 5 bases and J by 5 bases, with 9 bases between the two germline ends.

The chain uses TRBV6-5 and TRBJ2-1, with 9 bases lining up with TRBD2. J was trimmed by 1 base and V by 8 bases; bases with no gene match: 6. This CDR3 is built from 15 residues. Germline V lookup: CDR1 MNHEY, CDR2 SVGAGI. The CDR3 region is CASGASGMSYNEQFF. The CDR3 region has the DNA TGTGCCAGCGGAGCTAGCGGGATGTCCTACAATGAGCAGTTCTTC.